This TCR beta chain is from a study of CXCR3-negative and CXCR3-positive naive CD8 T cells. Points from the study as a whole: The study found comparably high diversity in both naive subsets and much lower diversity in memory CD8+ cells. Hydrophobicity was higher for TRB CDR3s found in CXCR3-positive naive cells than in CXCR3-negative naive cells. Across naive subsets, surface CD5 expression was comparable, and TCR strength was inferred from properties of the TRB CDR3.

A note on this clonotype: The antigen is unknown.

CDR3 length: 13 residues. The germline CDR1 and CDR2 sequences are MGHDK and SYGVNS. cDNA libraries for TRB were generated by 5' RACE incorporating UMI labels. TCRdb reprocessed the 5' RACE reads and reports one entry per CDR3 protein, with no DNA. The sample table sets out some 7,000 distinct CDR3 sequences. This clonotype was sampled from a human donor in good health. Some clones in this sample may be carry-over from other donors' samples. The sequencing input was naive CXCR3+ CD8+ T cells from blood. Stated subset: CD45RO-CCR7+CD27+CD95- naive CD8+ T cells expressing CXCR3 (TNR3+). This chain uses TRBV25-1 with TRBJ1-1. CDR3: CASSEEGYTEAFF.